This TCR beta chain was obtained from a study of monozygotic twins with inflammatory bowel disease. Overall study findings and caveats: Fewer clonotypes were shared with others by IBD patients than by healthy twins, especially with disease activity. IBD patients carried less diverse TCRbeta repertoires (inverse Simpson) than healthy co-twins. Twin pairs that were concordant did not differ from discordant pairs in repertoire similarity, possibly from limited power.

Via template switching, UMIs carrying a 6-nucleotide sample barcode were introduced. TCRdb re-called the 5' RACE reads; every CDR3 protein appears as one record, without DNA. This sample's clone table lists fewer than 110,000 distinct CDR3 sequences. Of note for this clonotype: Its cognate antigen is unknown.

The CDR3 sequence is 14 residues long. Germline CDR1 and CDR2: SGHAT and FQNNGV. The genes are TRBV11-2 and TRBJ1-6; checking the TCRdb D call of TRBD1 is not possible without DNA. The sequenced material came from blood. The TCR was taken from a human donor with ulcerative colitis or Crohn's disease, or a healthy co-twin of an affected twin (not recorded which). The CDR3 loop is CASSSRGRDSPLHF.